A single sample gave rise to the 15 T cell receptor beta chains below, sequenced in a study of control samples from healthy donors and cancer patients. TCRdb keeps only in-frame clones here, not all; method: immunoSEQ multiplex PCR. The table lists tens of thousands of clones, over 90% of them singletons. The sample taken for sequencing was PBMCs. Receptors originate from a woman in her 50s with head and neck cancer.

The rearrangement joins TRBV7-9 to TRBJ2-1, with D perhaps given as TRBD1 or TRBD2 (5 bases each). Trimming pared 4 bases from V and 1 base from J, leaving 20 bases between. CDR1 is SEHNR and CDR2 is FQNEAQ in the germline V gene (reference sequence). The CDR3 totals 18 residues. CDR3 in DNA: TGTGCCAGCAGCTCACTCTCTGGGACGGGGCCGTCCTACAATGAGCAGTTCTTC. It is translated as CASSSLSGTGPSYNEQFF.

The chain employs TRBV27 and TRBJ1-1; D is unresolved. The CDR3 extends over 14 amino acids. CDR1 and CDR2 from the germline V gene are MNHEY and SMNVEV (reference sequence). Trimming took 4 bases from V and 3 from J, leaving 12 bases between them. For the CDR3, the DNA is TGTGCCAGCAGTTCCACCGTCCTGGACACTGAAGCTTTCTTT. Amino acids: CASSSTVLDTEAFF.

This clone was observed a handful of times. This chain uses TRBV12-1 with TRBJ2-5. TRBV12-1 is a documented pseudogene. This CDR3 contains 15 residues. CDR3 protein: CASTSSDRELKTQYF. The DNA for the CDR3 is TGTGCCAGCACCTCTTCGGACCGAGAGCTGAAGACCCAGTACTTC.

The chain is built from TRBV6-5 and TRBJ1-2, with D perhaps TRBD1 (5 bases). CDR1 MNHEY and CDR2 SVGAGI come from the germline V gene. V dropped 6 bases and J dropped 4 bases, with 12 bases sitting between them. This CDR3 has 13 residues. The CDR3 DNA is TGTGCCAGCAGACTGACAGCCACCTATGGCTACACCTTC. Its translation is CASRLTATYGYTF.

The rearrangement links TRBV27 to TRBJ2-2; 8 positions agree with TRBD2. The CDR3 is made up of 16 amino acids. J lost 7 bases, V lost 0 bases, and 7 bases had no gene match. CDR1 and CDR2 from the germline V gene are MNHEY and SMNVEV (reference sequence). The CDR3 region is CASSLSSGGPSGELFF. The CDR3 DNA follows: TGTGCCAGCAGTTTATCCTCGGGGGGGCCAAGCGGGGAGCTGTTTTTT.

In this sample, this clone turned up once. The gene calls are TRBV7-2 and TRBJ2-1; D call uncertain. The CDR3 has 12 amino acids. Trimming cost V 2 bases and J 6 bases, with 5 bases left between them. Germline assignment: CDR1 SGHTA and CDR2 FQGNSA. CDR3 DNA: TGTGCCAGCAGCTTAAGGAGCAATGAGCAGTTCTTC. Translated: CASSLRSNEQFF.

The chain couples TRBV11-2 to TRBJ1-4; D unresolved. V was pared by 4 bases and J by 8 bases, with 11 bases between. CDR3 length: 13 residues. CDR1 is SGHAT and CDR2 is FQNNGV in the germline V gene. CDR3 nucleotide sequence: TGTGCCAGCAGCTCGCCCCGTTGGGAAAAACTGTTTTTT. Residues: CASSSPRWEKLFF.

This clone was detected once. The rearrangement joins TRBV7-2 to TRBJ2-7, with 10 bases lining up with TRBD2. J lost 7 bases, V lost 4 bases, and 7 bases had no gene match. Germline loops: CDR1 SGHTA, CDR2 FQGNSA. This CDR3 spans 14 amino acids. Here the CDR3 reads CASSSSGSTQEQYF. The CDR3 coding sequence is TGTGCCAGCAGCTCTAGCGGGAGTACTCAGGAGCAGTACTTC. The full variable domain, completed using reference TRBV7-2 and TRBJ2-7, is GAGVSQSPSNKVTEKGKDVELRCDPISGHTALYWYRQSLGQGLEFLIYFQGNSAPDKSGLPSDRFSAERTGGSVSTLTIQRTQQEDSAVYLCASSSSGSTQEQYFGPGTRLTVT.

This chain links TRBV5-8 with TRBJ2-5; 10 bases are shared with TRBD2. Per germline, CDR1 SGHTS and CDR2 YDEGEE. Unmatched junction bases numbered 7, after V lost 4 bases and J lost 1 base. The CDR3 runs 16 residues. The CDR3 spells CASSDGTSAGQETQYF. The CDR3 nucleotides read TGTGCCAGCAGCGATGGGACTAGCGCGGGCCAAGAGACCCAGTACTTC.

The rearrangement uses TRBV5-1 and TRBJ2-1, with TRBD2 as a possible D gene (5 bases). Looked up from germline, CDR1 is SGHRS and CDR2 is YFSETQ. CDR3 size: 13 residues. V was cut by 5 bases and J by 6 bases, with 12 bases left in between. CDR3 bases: TGCGCCAGCAGGATGGAGGTTGTCAATGAGCAGTTCTTC. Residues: CASRMEVVNEQFF. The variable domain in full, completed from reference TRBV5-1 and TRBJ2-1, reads KAGVTQTPRYLIKTRGQQVTLSCSPISGHRSVSWYQQTPGQGLQFLFEYFSETQRNKGNFPGRFSGRQFSNSRSEMNVSTLELGDSALYLCASRMEVVNEQFFGPGTRLTVL.

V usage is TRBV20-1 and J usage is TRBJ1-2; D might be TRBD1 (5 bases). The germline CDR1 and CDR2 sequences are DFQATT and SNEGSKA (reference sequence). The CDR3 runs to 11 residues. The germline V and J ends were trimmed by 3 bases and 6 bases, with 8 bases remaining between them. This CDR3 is CSARGHHGYTF. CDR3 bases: TGCAGTGCTAGGGGGCACCATGGCTACACCTTC.

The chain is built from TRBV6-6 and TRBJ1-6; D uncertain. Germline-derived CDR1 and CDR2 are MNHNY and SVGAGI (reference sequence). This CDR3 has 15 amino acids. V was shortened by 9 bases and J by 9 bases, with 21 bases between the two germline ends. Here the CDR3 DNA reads TGTGCCAGTCTATCACAGTTCCTACCTTCTTCACCCCTCCACTTT. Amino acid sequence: CASLSQFLPSSPLHF.

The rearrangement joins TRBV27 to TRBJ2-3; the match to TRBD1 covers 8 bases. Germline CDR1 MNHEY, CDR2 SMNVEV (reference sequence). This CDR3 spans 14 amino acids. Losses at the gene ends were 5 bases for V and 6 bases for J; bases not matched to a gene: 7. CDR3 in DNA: TGTGCCAGCAGTCCCTCCAGGGGGCTGGATACGCAGTATTTT. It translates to CASSPSRGLDTQYF.

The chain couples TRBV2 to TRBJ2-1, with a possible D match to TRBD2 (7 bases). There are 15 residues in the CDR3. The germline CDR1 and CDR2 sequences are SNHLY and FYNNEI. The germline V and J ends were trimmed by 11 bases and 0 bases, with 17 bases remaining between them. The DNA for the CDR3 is TGTGCCCTCCCGGGGGGCCTGAGCTCCTACAATGAGCAGTTCTTC. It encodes CALPGGLSSYNEQFF.

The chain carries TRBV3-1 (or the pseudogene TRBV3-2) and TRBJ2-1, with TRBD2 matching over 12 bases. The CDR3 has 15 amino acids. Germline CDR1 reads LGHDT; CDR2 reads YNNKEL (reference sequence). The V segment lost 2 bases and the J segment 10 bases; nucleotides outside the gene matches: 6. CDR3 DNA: TGTGCCAGCAGCCAACTAGCGGGAGGGCCTGGGGAGCAGTTCTTC. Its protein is CASSQLAGGPGEQFF.